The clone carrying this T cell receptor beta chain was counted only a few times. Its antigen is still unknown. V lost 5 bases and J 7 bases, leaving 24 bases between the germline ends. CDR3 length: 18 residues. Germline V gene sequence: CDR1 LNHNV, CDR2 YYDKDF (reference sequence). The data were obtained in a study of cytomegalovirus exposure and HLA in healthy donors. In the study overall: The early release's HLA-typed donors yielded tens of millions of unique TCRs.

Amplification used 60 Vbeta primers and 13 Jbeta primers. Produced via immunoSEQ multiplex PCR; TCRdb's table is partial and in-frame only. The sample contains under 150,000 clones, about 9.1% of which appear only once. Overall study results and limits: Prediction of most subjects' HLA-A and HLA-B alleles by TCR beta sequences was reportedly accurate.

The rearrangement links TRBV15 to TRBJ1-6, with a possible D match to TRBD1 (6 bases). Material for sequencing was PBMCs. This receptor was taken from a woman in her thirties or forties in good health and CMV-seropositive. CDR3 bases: TGTGCCACCAGCGTAAAATCGGGGTCTTGGACAGACAATTCACCCCTCCACTTT. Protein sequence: CATSVKSGSWTDNSPLHF.